This T cell receptor beta chain was captured by sequencing in a study of PD-L1 blockade in urothelial cancer (dated 2017 in TCRdb). Study-wide context: Therapy was started at some point between 2014 and 2016 for all patients, and atezolizumab 1,200 mg was administered intravenously every 3 weeks. Twenty-five of 29 patients were identified as males with urothelial cancer of bladder origin, and a prior smoking history was reported by 18 of 29 patients. An ECOG performance status of 0 or 1 was recorded for the patients, and 0 to 3 prior chemotherapy regimens had been received by the patients. Blood samples were analyzed 3 weeks after the start of treatment (second dose) and 6 weeks after the start of treatment. A median of about 140,000 T cells and some 90,000 unique TCRs was obtained from blood samples, and a median clonality of roughly 0.082 was observed. An exploratory multi-omic analysis was conducted of the somatic, immune and clinical correlates of response to PD-L1 blockade with atezolizumab in urothelial cancer. Pretreatment tumor samples, along with matched peripheral blood collected serially before and after atezolizumab treatment, underwent TCR sequencing. Durable clinical benefit was defined as a progression-free survival longer than 6 months, and TCR features were additionally tested against progression-free survival and overall survival. Whole exome sequencing and RNA sequencing of pretreatment tumors were performed alongside TCR sequencing in the same patients. Durable clinical benefit was achieved by nine patients but not by the remaining 20. Pretreatment blood TCR-seq was available for fewer than 30 patients, at least one posttreatment blood collection was obtained for 25 or so patients, and tumor TCR-seq was available for 25 or so patients. What the authors observed across the whole study: Patients with durable benefit showed greater expansion of tumor-associated TCR clones in peripheral blood 3 weeks after starting treatment (n ≈ 21, p = 0.022). Because of the small sample size (n ≈ 31) and the many exploratory analyses performed, the results are intended to be regarded as hypothesis-generating. Improved progression-free and overall survival was found to be associated with pretreatment peripheral blood TCR clonality below the median.

Each PCR received spiked-in synthetic TCR analog templates so that absolute template abundance could be estimated from read counts. The immunoSEQ assay was used to amplify TCRbeta CDR3 regions from genomic DNA with bias-controlled V and J gene primers. Sequencing of rearranged TCRbeta segments was done at approximately 20X coverage. In the original analysis: Clustering was used to correct sequencing errors, and CDR3s were annotated against IMGT to assign V, D and J genes. Out-of-frame and stop-codon sequences were excluded, and only productive TCRbeta rearrangements were used in downstream analyses. Clonality was calculated as one minus the Shannon entropy normalized by the log of the number of unique productive sequences. Clones differing between time points or between blood and tumor were identified by Fisher's exact test with Benjamini-Hochberg correction at adjusted p below 0.01. Entries here come from immuneACCESS through TCRdb and include only in-frame sequences with V and J called. Some clones fail to appear in such tables; in the studies checked, an unresolved V gene covers under half of the shortfall, and the cause of the remainder is unknown. V, J and clone size are taken as reported in that table, and D and trimming were inferred from the DNA itself. A total of about 38,000 clones appear in this sample, 90% of them only once. The top ten constitute just under 8.5% of the sample.

A cohort of 25 to 30 patients with locally advanced or metastatic urothelial carcinoma, treated at Memorial Sloan Kettering on a trial protocol, was included. Peripheral blood mononuclear cells were collected from each patient pretreatment and during treatment, giving between 1 and 8 total time points per patient. The Qiagen DNeasy Blood extraction kit was used to purify genomic DNA from total PBMCs and from tumor samples. PBMCs were collected pretreatment and during treatment and were isolated and stored as previously described. V is cut by 5 bases and J by 3 bases, and the space between the germline ends is 8 bases. The germline V gene (reference sequence) supplies CDR1 MNHEY and CDR2 SMNVEV. From the cysteine through the phenylalanine, the CDR3 covers 13 amino acids. Only the CDR3 part of the read is kept: 39 bases, read in frame from the first base. As for this clone: Its specific antigen is unknown. No base-level quality is on record; no much larger clone is a single base apart.

The origin of this receptor is a man between 65 and 85 years old with urothelial cancer. The chain is encoded by TRBV27 joined to TRBJ1-5; TRBD1 is a weak D gene call, 6 bases matching. Sequencing used PBMCs, obtained around atezolizumab (anti-PD-L1) treatment. The CDR3 reads CASSGQFNQPQHF. At the DNA level, the sequence is TGTGCCAGCAGTGGACAGTTCAATCAGCCCCAGCATTTT.